Below, 27 T cell receptor beta chains from the same sample are listed, as sequenced in a study of monozygotic twins with inflammatory bowel disease. TCRdb reprocessed the 5' RACE reads and stores each CDR3 protein as one record, lacking DNA. The listing records 350,000 to 550,000 distinct CDR3 sequences. Input material: blood. The receptors shown here come from a human donor with ulcerative colitis or Crohn's disease, or a healthy co-twin of an affected twin (not recorded which).

The chain carries TRBV12-5 and TRBJ2-5; TCRdb lists TRBD2, though no DNA is available to test this call. The CDR3 has 17 residues. The germline gives CDR1 LGHNT, CDR2 FRNRAP. The CDR3 spells CASGLNAGLAGKETQYF.

V usage is TRBV20-1 and J usage is TRBJ2-3; without DNA, the TCRdb call of TRBD1 cannot be checked. Per germline, CDR1 DFQATT and CDR2 SNEGSKA (reference sequence). CDR3 length: 15 amino acids. The CDR3 here is CSAVPGTPPRDTQYF.

The chain couples TRBV6-2 or TRBV6-3 to TRBJ2-1. The V gene's germline CDR1 is MNHEY and CDR2 SVGEGT. The CDR3 runs 15 residues. CDR3 region: CASMNSDLPINEQFF.

V and J are TRBV6-1 and TRBJ1-6; TCRdb reports TRBD1, a call that lacks DNA to check it against. The CDR3 spans 15 residues. The germline gives CDR1 MNHNS, CDR2 SASEGT. CDR3: CASSPWDISRAPLHF.

V gene TRBV9 combines with J gene TRBJ1-2. The CDR3 runs 12 residues. Germline V CDR1 and CDR2: SGDLS, YYNGEE. The CDR3 region is CASSVDRYGYTF.

V gene TRBV5-1 combines with J gene TRBJ1-4. Germline lookup yields CDR1 SGHRS and CDR2 YFSETQ. There are 16 residues in the CDR3. The chain's CDR3 is CASSLAASSTNEKLFF.

The V and J genes are TRBV6-2 or TRBV6-3 and TRBJ1-5; TCRdb proposes TRBD1, but this gene call is untestable without DNA. CDR1 and CDR2 from the germline V gene are MNHEY and SVGEGT. This CDR3 has 16 amino acids. CDR3 region: CASSSPGGGGNQPQHF.

V and J are TRBV27 and TRBJ2-3; TCRdb selects TRBD2, and the lack of DNA leaves this call unchecked. This CDR3 is built from 16 residues. The germline gives CDR1 MNHEY, CDR2 SMNVEV (reference sequence). The CDR3 here is CASSPGLARGTDTQYF.

The chain joins TRBV5-1 to TRBJ2-7; TCRdb reports TRBD2, a call that lacks DNA to check it against. The CDR3 extends over 14 amino acids. In germline, CDR1 is SGHRS, CDR2 YFSETQ. This CDR3 reads CASSLVAGSYEQYF.

The chain is built from TRBV7-9 and TRBJ2-7; TCRdb gives TRBD2 as the D gene, but with no DNA this cannot be confirmed. CDR3 length: 13 amino acids. CDR1 and CDR2 from the germline V gene are SEHNR and FQNEAQ (reference sequence). CDR3 in amino acids: CASSLGGIYEQYF. The variable domain in full, completed from reference TRBV7-9 and TRBJ2-7, reads DTGVSQNPRHKITKRGQNVTFRCDPISEHNRLYWYRQTLGQGPEFLTYFQNEAQLEKSRLLSDRFSAERPKGSFSTLEIQRTEQGDSAMYLCASSLGGIYEQYFGPGTRLTVT.

This chain connects TRBV12-3 or TRBV12-4 to TRBJ2-7; lacking DNA, the TRBD1 call made by TCRdb goes unchecked. The CDR3 runs to 14 residues. The CDR3 spells CASSLRQGSYEQYF.

CDR3 region: CAISEQGPRYF. This chain uses TRBV10-3 with TRBJ2-7; TCRdb designates TRBD2, a call that cannot be tested without DNA. In germline, CDR1 is ENHRY, CDR2 SYGVKD. The CDR3 length is 11 residues.

The rearrangement links TRBV27 to TRBJ2-7; no DNA is available, so the TRBD1 call from TCRdb remains unchecked. The CDR3 extends over 14 amino acids. CDR1 and CDR2 from the germline V gene are MNHEY and SMNVEV (reference sequence). The CDR3 protein is CASSRRDLSYEQYF.

V is TRBV12-3 or TRBV12-4 and J is TRBJ2-1; TCRdb's assignment of TRBD2 cannot be checked, as there is no DNA. CDR3 length: 15 amino acids. The CDR3 here is CASSPTSTGNNEQFF.

The chain is built from TRBV29-1 and TRBJ1-1; without DNA, the TCRdb call of TRBD1 cannot be checked. The CDR3 runs to 13 residues. CDR1 and CDR2 from the germline V gene are SQVTM and ANQGSEA. Here the CDR3 reads CSVLQRQGTEAFF.

This rearrangement joins TRBV12-3 or TRBV12-4 to TRBJ1-4; the TRBD1 assignment by TCRdb is unverifiable without DNA. There are 14 residues in the CDR3. This chain's CDR3 is CASSPWDIHEKLFF.

The V gene is TRBV4-2, the J gene TRBJ2-2; TCRdb reports TRBD2, a call that lacks DNA to check it against. The germline CDR1 and CDR2 sequences are LGHNA and YNFKEQ. This CDR3 spans 16 amino acids. CDR3 amino acids: CASSQDWLAGGRELFF.

The J gene is TRBJ1-2, the V gene TRBV6-5; TCRdb's D call, TRBD1, is unchecked because there is no DNA. The CDR3 is made up of 11 amino acids. Germline V CDR1 and CDR2: MNHEY, SVGAGI. The CDR3 region is CASSQGAGYTF.

The chain couples TRBV5-1 to TRBJ1-5. This CDR3 contains 13 residues. The V gene's germline CDR1 is SGHRS and CDR2 YFSETQ. CDR3 region: CASSLAPNQPQHF.

The chain uses TRBV20-1 and TRBJ2-1; TCRdb designates TRBD2, a call that cannot be tested without DNA. Per germline, CDR1 DFQATT and CDR2 SNEGSKA (reference sequence). The CDR3 length is 15 residues. CDR3 sequence: CSASRLALGNNEQFF.

The chain links TRBV6-1 to TRBJ2-7. Germline CDR1 MNHNS, CDR2 SASEGT. This CDR3 spans 14 amino acids. CDR3 residues: CASSDDGSSYEQYF.

V gene TRBV12-3 or TRBV12-4 combines with J gene TRBJ1-1. The CDR3 consists of 11 residues. CDR3 amino acids: CASRMGREAFF.

This chain connects TRBV16 to TRBJ2-7; absent DNA, TCRdb's TRBD1 call cannot be checked. CDR1 is KGHSY and CDR2 is FQNENV in the germline V gene. The CDR3 is 17 amino acids. The CDR3 sequence is CASSQIRYGDAWGEQYF.

The chain has TRBV5-1 and TRBJ2-2; TCRdb names TRBD1, which stays unverified in the absence of DNA. In germline, CDR1 is SGHRS, CDR2 YFSETQ. The CDR3 sequence is 16 residues long. This CDR3 reads CASTQIAGGITGELFF. Full variable domain (rest looked up from reference TRBV5-1 and TRBJ2-2): KAGVTQTPRYLIKTRGQQVTLSCSPISGHRSVSWYQQTPGQGLQFLFEYFSETQRNKGNFPGRFSGRQFSNSRSEMNVSTLELGDSALYLCASTQIAGGITGELFFGEGSRLTVL.

The chain joins TRBV7-9 to TRBJ2-7; TCRdb's assignment of TRBD2 cannot be checked, as there is no DNA. The CDR3 contains 15 residues. Looked up from germline, CDR1 is SEHNR and CDR2 is FQNEAQ (reference sequence). CDR3 sequence reads: CASSILSGLPYEQYF.

This chain links TRBV12-3 or TRBV12-4 with TRBJ2-6. This CDR3 is built from 15 residues. This CDR3 is CASSLAISGANVLTF.

The chain employs TRBV11-2 and TRBJ2-5; the D call from TCRdb, TRBD1, cannot be confirmed without DNA. Germline V lookup: CDR1 SGHAT, CDR2 FQNNGV. There are 17 residues in the CDR3. The CDR3 region is CASSLSYQGALGETQYF. Variable domain in full (rest from reference TRBV11-2 and TRBJ2-5): EAGVAQSPRYKIIEKRQSVAFWCNPISGHATLYWYQQILGQGPKLLIQFQNNGVVDDSQLPKDRFSAERLKGVDSTLKIQPAKLEDSAVYLCASSLSYQGALGETQYFGPGTRLLVL.